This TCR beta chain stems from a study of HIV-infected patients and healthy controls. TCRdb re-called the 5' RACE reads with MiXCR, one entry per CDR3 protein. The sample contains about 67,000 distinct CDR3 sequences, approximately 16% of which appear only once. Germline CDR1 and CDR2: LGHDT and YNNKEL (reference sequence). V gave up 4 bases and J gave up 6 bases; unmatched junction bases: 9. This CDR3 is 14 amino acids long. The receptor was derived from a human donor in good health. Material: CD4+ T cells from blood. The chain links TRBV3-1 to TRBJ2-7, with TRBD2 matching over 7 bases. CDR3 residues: CASSLGNSGGEQYF. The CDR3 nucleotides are TGTGCCAGCAGCCTAGGGAACTCGGGAGGCGAGCAGTACTTC.